A few counts support the clone carrying this T cell receptor beta chain. Its matching antigen is unknown. The record originates from a study of CD8 T cells in ankylosing spondylitis. Whole-study results and caveats: A TCR beta motif made of fewer than ten highly homologous variants seemed typical of ankylosing spondylitis blood.

Germline trimming cut 8 bases from V and 0 bases from J; bases unmatched to any gene: 6. CDR3 length equals 14 residues. The V gene's germline CDR1 is WSHSY and CDR2 SAAADI. Using quantitative 5'-RACE with molecular barcodes, the authors made TCR beta libraries. In TCRdb, the 5' RACE reads were re-called with MiXCR into one record per CDR3 protein. The sample yields under 450,000 distinct CDR3 sequences, 20% to 25% seen once. The sequence derives from a male donor with ankylosing spondylitis or in good health (not recorded which). This chain uses TRBV10-2 with TRBJ2-7; 8 positions match TRBD2. Sequenced input: blood, either unsorted or a sorted T cell fraction (not recorded which). Written as DNA, the CDR3 is TGCGCCAGCTTACCCGGGACTAGCTCCTACGAGCAGTACTTC. Amino acids: CASLPGTSSYEQYF.